This TCR beta chain appears in the sequencing data of a study of T cells expressing NK-cell markers. Turning to the study itself: Sequencing of TCR beta repertoires drew on sorted CD3+CD56+NKG2C+, CD3+CD56+NKG2C- and CD3+CD56-NKG2C+ T cells. Eight donors were sequenced, seven testing HCMV-seropositive and one testing seronegative. Study-level results: Whether expanded NKG2C+ T cell clones recognized HCMV stayed uncertain.

The CDR3 extends over 14 amino acids. Germline V gives CDR1 DFQATT, CDR2 SNEGSKA (reference sequence). A word on this clonotype: Its specificity is not known.

Each CDR3 protein gets one entry in TCRdb, which reprocessed the 5' RACE reads and gives no DNA. Its table records 400,000 to 550,000 distinct CDR3 sequences. The chain joins TRBV20-1 to TRBJ2-4; the D call of TRBD1 rests on TCRdb alone, since no DNA is present to check it. Material: blood T cells: a sorted CD56 or NKG2C T cell subset, CD4+ or CD8+ T cells, or bulk PBMC T cells (not recorded which). The clonotype originates from a woman between 18 and 69 years old in good health. The CDR3 is CSARLGGARDIQYF.